The rows below give T cell receptor beta chains drawn from one sample of a study of blood T cell repertoires in COVID-19. Repertoires were generated with immunoSEQ multiplex PCR, while TCRdb's copy carries only in-frame clones and drops some. This sample carries under 250,000 clones, roughly 86% of them seen once, and the ten largest clones take approximately 2.6%. Sequencing used peripheral blood. The source is a woman between 55 and 75 years old with acute or convalescent COVID-19. The CDR3 runs from the conserved cysteine through the conserved F or W. D genes are given only for firm matches. Clone sizes are given selectively: once, few, many, or a class where the clone is expanded.

clone size	D gene	V gene	J gene	CDR3 protein	CDR3 DNA
medium-sized	.	TRBV7-2	TRBJ2-5	CASSLAKTAQETQYF	TGTGCCAGCAGCTTAGCTAAGACAGCCCAAGAGACCCAGTACTTC
.	.	TRBV7-6	TRBJ2-7	CASSLRGYEQYF	TGTGCCAGCAGCTTAAGGGGGTACGAGCAGTACTTC
once	TRBD1	TRBV11-2	TRBJ2-7	CASSLDFPGQVPYEQYF	TGTGCCAGCAGCTTAGATTTCCCTGGACAGGTCCCCTACGAGCAGTACTTC
.	.	TRBV2	TRBJ1-5	CASSKREGGNQPQHF	TGTGCCAGCAGTAAAAGGGAGGGAGGCAATCAGCCCCAGCATTTT
.	TRBD1	TRBV2	TRBJ1-3	CASINQGAAGNTIYF	TGTGCCAGCATTAACCAGGGGGCAGCTGGAAACACCATATATTTT
.	TRBD2	TRBV7-9	TRBJ2-1	CASSITSGPLNEQFF	TGTGCCAGCAGCATAACTAGCGGCCCTTTAAATGAGCAGTTCTTC
.	.	TRBV7-7	TRBJ2-5	CASSPSQRRRETQYF	TGTGCCAGCAGCCCGAGTCAGAGGCGGCGGGAGACCCAGTACTTC
.	.	TRBV14	TRBJ1-3	CASSQDPGFGNTIYF	TGTGCCAGCAGCCAAGATCCGGGGTTCGGAAACACCATATATTTT
.	TRBD1	TRBV18	TRBJ2-1	CASSPGTGSGEQFF	TGTGCCAGCTCACCCGGGACAGGGTCCGGTGAGCAGTTCTTC
once	.	TRBV28	TRBJ2-7	CASSLWRQSLDEQYF	TGTGCCAGCAGTTTGTGGAGACAGAGCCTGGACGAGCAGTACTTC
.	TRBD1	TRBV12-3/TRBV12-4	TRBJ1-4	CASRTGANEKLFF	TGTGCCAGCAGGACAGGGGCTAATGAAAAACTGTTTTTT
.	TRBD1	TRBV16	TRBJ1-4	CASSRPGTGVEKLFF	TGTGCCAGCAGCCGCCCCGGGACAGGGGTTGAAAAACTGTTTTTT
.	TRBD2	TRBV2	TRBJ2-3	CASSERASGGRSTDTQYF	TGTGCCAGCAGTGAACGGGCTAGCGGGGGCCGTAGCACAGATACGCAGTATTTT
once	.	TRBV2	TRBJ2-3	CASSGEQGTDTQYF	TGTGCCAGCAGTGGTGAGCAGGGAACAGATACGCAGTATTTT
.	.	TRBV5-1	TRBJ2-1	CASRGSGGYNEQFF	TGCGCCAGCAGAGGATCTGGGGGGTACAATGAGCAGTTCTTC
.	.	TRBV3-1/TRBV3-2	TRBJ1-3	CASSPRGRYSGNTIYF	TGTGCCAGCAGCCCCCGAGGGCGTTACTCTGGAAACACCATATATTTT
.	.	TRBV5-1	TRBJ1-2	CASSLEGQYGYTF	TGCGCCAGCAGCTTGGAGGGGCAGTATGGCTACACCTTC